The 25 T cell receptor beta chains below come from one sample, sequenced in a study of cytomegalovirus exposure and HLA in healthy donors. It was with 60 Vbeta and 13 Jbeta primers that the PCR ran. Profiling relied on immunoSEQ multiplex PCR, and the TCRdb table lists in-frame clones only, not all of them. The sample consists of 90,000 to 140,000 clones, around 75% of them appearing once. Sequences were obtained from PBMCs. These receptor sequences come from a man aged 40-55 years in good health and CMV-seronegative.

V and J are TRBV7-8 and TRBJ2-7; D ambiguous. This CDR3 has 13 residues. Per germline, CDR1 SGHVS and CDR2 FQNEAQ. Trimming pared 5 bases from V and 3 bases from J, leaving 11 bases between. CDR3 sequence: CASSLPPVYEQYF. The CDR3 nucleotides read TGTGCCAGCAGCCTTCCCCCGGTCTACGAGCAGTACTTC.

The chain combines TRBV30 with TRBJ1-3, with D hard to call. The V gene lost 0 bases and the J gene lost 8 bases, with 11 bases spanning the gap. From germline, CDR1 is GTSNPN and CDR2 SVGIG (reference sequence). The CDR3 is 13 residues long. CDR3: CAWSVRNRDTIYF. DNA of the CDR3: TGTGCCTGGAGTGTACGGAATCGGGACACCATATATTTT.

The V gene is TRBV15, the J gene TRBJ1-3; D is ambiguous. The ends were cut back, 0 bases at V and 8 bases at J, with 11 bases in the middle. Looked up from germline, CDR1 is LNHNV and CDR2 is YYDKDF (reference sequence). The CDR3 length is 14 residues. The CDR3 DNA reads as TGTGCCACCAGCAGAGACACAGTACAAGACACCATATATTTT. Translation: CATSRDTVQDTIYF.

The chain links TRBV5-1 to TRBJ2-7, with D tentatively TRBD2 (5 bases). CDR3 length equals 14 residues. V lost 0 bases to trimming and J lost 6 bases, with 13 bases between them. Germline CDR1 and CDR2: SGHRS and YFSETQ. CDR3 in DNA: TGCGCCAGCAGCTTGGACAGTGTGAGGGCCGAGCAGTACTTC. This translates into CASSLDSVRAEQYF.

The J gene is TRBJ2-1, the V gene TRBV27; 8 positions match TRBD2. Germline V CDR1 and CDR2: MNHEY, SMNVEV (reference sequence). With 3 bases clipped from V and 7 bases from J, the junction kept 11 bases outside the gene matches. This CDR3 has 16 amino acids. CDR3 nucleotide sequence: TGTGCCAGCAGTTTTTACCCGGGGGGGCCTCAGAATGAGCAGTTCTTC. Its protein is CASSFYPGGPQNEQFF.

The chain recombines TRBV5-6 with TRBJ2-7, with TRBD1 identical over 12 bases. Trimming at V came to 4 bases and at J to 0 bases, leaving 8 bases not matched to a gene. CDR3 length: 17 amino acids. Germline V gene lookup returns CDR1 SGHDT and CDR2 YYEEEE. CDR3 in DNA: TGTGCCAGCAGCATCCGACCGGGACAGGGGGCCTCCTACGAGCAGTACTTC. It translates to CASSIRPGQGASYEQYF.

Only a few counts were recorded for this clone. Other DNA sequences in this specimen translate into the identical CDR3. The chain joins TRBV30 to TRBJ2-7, with D maybe TRBD2 (5 bases). V lost 1 base to trimming and J lost 0 bases, with 7 bases between them. In germline, CDR1 is GTSNPN, CDR2 SVGIG (reference sequence). CDR3 length: 13 amino acids. In nucleotides, the CDR3 is TGTGCCTGGAGTGGAGGGAGCTCCTACGAGCAGTACTTC. Amino acid sequence: CAWSGGSSYEQYF.

The V call is TRBV7-2, the J call TRBJ1-1, with 8 positions matching TRBD1. The CDR3 length is 13 residues. CDR1 is SGHTA, CDR2 FQGNSA, per germline. The V gene end was trimmed by 4 bases and the J gene end by 7 bases; junction bases not matched to a gene: 5. The CDR3 coding sequence is TGTGCCAGCAGCTGGGTCACAGGGGGTGAAGCTTTCTTT. Its protein product is CASSWVTGGEAFF. The entire variable domain, with the rest obtained from reference TRBV7-2 and TRBJ1-1, is as follows: GAGVSQSPSNKVTEKGKDVELRCDPISGHTALYWYRQSLGQGLEFLIYFQGNSAPDKSGLPSDRFSAERTGGSVSTLTIQRTQQEDSAVYLCASSWVTGGEAFFGQGTRLTVV.

This clone was picked up a small number of times. The rearrangement links TRBV5-1 to TRBJ1-1; possible D gene TRBD1, 5 bases. The germline V gene has CDR1 SGHRS and CDR2 YFSETQ. Trimming took off 0 bases at V and 0 bases at J, with 12 bases between the two ends. The length of the CDR3 is 16 residues. CDR3 amino acids: CASSLGRGLLNTEAFF. CDR3 nucleotide sequence: TGCGCCAGCAGCTTGGGGAGGGGACTGTTGAACACTGAAGCTTTCTTT.

This rearrangement joins TRBV28 to TRBJ2-7; TRBD2 is a possible D gene (6 bases). From germline, CDR1 is MDHEN and CDR2 SYDVKM. V shed 5 bases and J shed 6 bases, with 11 bases lying between them. The CDR3 has 12 amino acids. The CDR3 here is CASSPAGSEQYF. Written as DNA, the CDR3 is TGTGCCAGCAGTCCCGCCGGGAGCGAGCAGTACTTC.

This chain links TRBV12-5 with TRBJ2-5, with 14 bases that match TRBD2. CDR1 and CDR2 from the germline V gene are LGHNT and FRNRAP. The V gene end was trimmed by 6 bases and the J gene end by 4 bases; junction bases not matched to a gene: 4. The CDR3 runs to 15 residues. As DNA, the CDR3 is TGTGCTAGTGGCCCCGGGACTAGCGGGGGAGAGACCCAGTACTTC. It encodes CASGPGTSGGETQYF.

This chain joins TRBV29-1 and TRBJ1-3; D unresolved. From germline, CDR1 is SQVTM and CDR2 ANQGSEA. This CDR3 is built from 12 residues. The V gene lost 6 bases and the J gene lost 1 base, with 7 bases spanning the gap. CDR3 nucleotide sequence: TGCAGCGTGGCACGATCTGGAAACACCATATATTTT. This encodes CSVARSGNTIYF.

This sequence joins TRBV27 and TRBJ2-7, with TRBD1 matching over 8 bases. CDR3 size: 14 residues. V was pared by 2 bases and J by 3 bases, with 3 bases of the junction left unmatched. Germline V lookup: CDR1 MNHEY, CDR2 SMNVEV (reference sequence). The CDR3 DNA reads TGTGCCAGCAGTTTAGGACAGGGAGGCTACGAGCAGTACTTC. Protein product: CASSLGQGGYEQYF.

V usage is TRBV6-5 and J usage is TRBJ2-7; TRBD2 is a possible D gene (6 bases). The CDR3 has 16 residues. V was trimmed by 0 bases and J by 7 bases, leaving 19 bases between them. The germline V gene encodes CDR1 MNHEY and CDR2 SVGAGI. The CDR3 region has the DNA TGTGCCAGCAGTTACTCGCCCGGGAGAGGAACCACTGAGCAGTACTTC. It translates to CASSYSPGRGTTEQYF.

The chain has TRBV4-3 and TRBJ1-3; D unresolved. Germline V gene data show CDR1 as LGHNA and CDR2 as YSLEER. This CDR3 has 16 amino acids. The ends were cut back, 2 bases at V and 0 bases at J, with 11 bases in the middle. CDR3 sequence reads: CASSQKGAISGNTIYF. The CDR3 bases are TGCGCCAGCAGCCAAAAAGGAGCGATCTCTGGAAACACCATATATTTT.

V is TRBV7-8 and J is TRBJ2-3; D unresolved. Germline loops: CDR1 SGHVS, CDR2 FQNEAQ. This CDR3 spans 17 amino acids. Trimming shortened V by 1 base and J by 3 bases, and 17 bases separated the two germline ends. The CDR3 DNA reads TGTGCCAGCAGCTTAGAAGGCGTCAGGATTTTGACAGATACGCAGTATTTT. Translation gives CASSLEGVRILTDTQYF.

This chain uses TRBV14 with TRBJ1-6, with TRBD1 matching 10 bases. Germline CDR1 and CDR2: SGHDN and FVKESK. The V and J ends lost 5 bases and 9 bases, in that order; junction bases with no gene match: 7. The CDR3 loop spans 15 amino acids. The CDR3 DNA is TGTGCCAGCAGCGCCCCCGGGACAGGGGTTTCACCCCTCCACTTT. This sequence encodes CASSAPGTGVSPLHF.

V gene TRBV9 combines with J gene TRBJ1-2; 8 bases line up with TRBD1. Per germline, CDR1 SGDLS and CDR2 YYNGEE. Losses at the gene ends were 3 bases for V and 0 bases for J; bases not matched to a gene: 16. The CDR3 totals 19 residues. The chain's CDR3 is CASSGPPGTGDFSNYGYTF. CDR3 DNA sequence: TGTGCCAGCAGCGGACCGCCTGGGACAGGTGACTTCTCTAACTATGGCTACACCTTC.

V and J are TRBV27 and TRBJ1-5; D ambiguous. CDR3 length: 16 amino acids. The V gene's germline CDR1 is MNHEY and CDR2 SMNVEV (reference sequence). Trimming cost V 2 bases and J 0 bases, with 11 bases left between them. The CDR3 nucleotides are TGTGCCAGCAGTTTAAATACAGAATATAGCAATCAGCCCCAGCATTTT. It yields the protein CASSLNTEYSNQPQHF.

The chain is built from TRBV5-1 and TRBJ2-7; D might be TRBD1 (5 bases). The CDR3 length is 15 residues. From germline, CDR1 is SGHRS and CDR2 YFSETQ. V dropped 0 bases and J dropped 3 bases, with 13 bases sitting between them. In nucleotides, the CDR3 is TGCGCCAGCAGCTTGGCCATAGGGGTTGGCTACGAGCAGTACTTC. It is translated as CASSLAIGVGYEQYF.

The rearrangement joins TRBV28 to TRBJ2-1; 8 nucleotides align to TRBD2. The CDR3 has 14 residues. Trimming took 4 bases from V and 5 from J; bases not matched to a gene: 4. Germline V lookup: CDR1 MDHEN, CDR2 SYDVKM. The CDR3 loop reads CASSYPAGDNEQFF. The CDR3 DNA follows: TGTGCCAGCAGTTATCCAGCGGGAGACAATGAGCAGTTCTTC.

The chain joins TRBV11-2 to TRBJ2-7; 11 nucleotides align to TRBD2. The germline V gene has CDR1 SGHAT and CDR2 FQNNGV. J lost 2 bases, V lost 4 bases, and 4 bases had no gene match. The CDR3 length is 15 residues. The CDR3 bases are TGTGCCAGCAGCTGGGGGACTAGCGGACCCTACGAGCAGTACTTC. Protein product: CASSWGTSGPYEQYF. Filled out from reference TRBV11-2 and TRBJ2-7, the complete variable domain reads EAGVAQSPRYKIIEKRQSVAFWCNPISGHATLYWYQQILGQGPKLLIQFQNNGVVDDSQLPKDRFSAERLKGVDSTLKIQPAKLEDSAVYLCASSWGTSGPYEQYFGPGTRLTVT.

The rearrangement links TRBV9 to TRBJ2-2; 8 bases fit TRBD2. V trimming: 5 bases; J trimming: 0 bases; junction bases outside the gene matches: 6. CDR1 SGDLS and CDR2 YYNGEE come from the germline V gene. This CDR3 is 16 amino acids long. The CDR3 reads CASRSGGGANTGELFF. The CDR3 DNA sequence: TGTGCCAGCAGGTCGGGAGGGGGGGCGAACACCGGGGAGCTGTTTTTT.

This chain connects TRBV9 to TRBJ2-7; unclear D gene. Germline V gene lookup returns CDR1 SGDLS and CDR2 YYNGEE. V was pared by 0 bases and J by 2 bases, with 9 bases between. The CDR3 is 14 amino acids. The CDR3 sequence: CASSVDGTTYEQYF. CDR3 nucleotide sequence: TGTGCCAGCAGCGTAGACGGCACTACCTACGAGCAGTACTTC.

This chain uses TRBV27 with TRBJ1-5; possibly TRBD1 for D (5 bases). The CDR3 extends over 18 amino acids. Germline CDR1 is MNHEY and CDR2 is SMNVEV (reference sequence). V was trimmed by 8 bases and J by 1 base, leaving 24 bases between them. CDR3 sequence: CASSKAGPDSLSNQPQHF. DNA of the CDR3: TGTGCCAGCTCGAAAGCTGGTCCCGACAGCCTAAGCAATCAGCCCCAGCATTTT.